This T cell receptor beta chain was sequenced for a study of PD-L1 blockade in urothelial cancer. About the research overall: The study started patients on atezolizumab around 2014, giving 1,200 mg intravenously every 3 weeks. A median of 141,255 T cells was found in the blood samples. General study results and limits: Pretreatment TCR clonality in blood under the median foretold superior survival.

This clone has only one observation. The antigen is undetermined. The length of the CDR3 is 11 residues. CDR1 is SEHNR and CDR2 is FQNEAQ in the germline V gene (reference sequence). Trimming pared 11 bases from V and 7 bases from J, leaving 14 bases between. Measured with immunoSEQ multiplex PCR; TCRdb has only the in-frame clones, and not every one. The sample contains about 84,000 clones, 82% of which appear only once. This sequence was found in a man aged 65 to 85 with urothelial cancer. The specimen comprised PBMCs, sampled around atezolizumab (anti-PD-L1) treatment. The chain couples TRBV7-9 to TRBJ1-2; D not certain. The chain's CDR3 is CAGTGVGGYTF. In DNA form, the CDR3 reads TGTGCCGGCACGGGTGTCGGTGGCTACACCTTC.